A selection of T cell receptor beta chains follows, all from one sample in a study of T cell responses to AZD1222 COVID-19 vaccine. Produced via immunoSEQ multiplex PCR; TCRdb's table is partial and in-frame only. The data show over 150,000 clones, with approximately 90% seen just once and over 1.2% held by the top ten. The material sequenced was peripheral blood, taken on day 0 of AZD1222 vaccination. The receptor set was obtained from an adult in good health. Both conserved end residues are part of each CDR3. D genes are given only for firm matches. Clone size is given for some rows only: seen once, a few or many times, or a class if the clone is expanded.

j_call: TRBJ2-3
d_call: -
v_call: TRBV9
clone_size: -
cdr3_nt: TGTGCCAGCAGCGTAGCCCCGGCGGCCACAGATACGCAGTATTTT
cdr3_aa: CASSVAPAATDTQYF

j_call: TRBJ2-3
d_call: -
v_call: TRBV10-3
clone_size: once
cdr3_nt: TGTGCCATCGCTTCTCGAGGGGCTAGCACAGATACGCAGTATTTT
cdr3_aa: CAIASRGASTDTQYF

j_call: TRBJ2-7
d_call: -
v_call: TRBV6-5
clone_size: -
cdr3_nt: TGTGCCAGCACCCCTTGGGGGGATTCATCCTACGAGCAGTACTTC
cdr3_aa: CASTPWGDSSYEQYF

j_call: TRBJ1-2
d_call: TRBD1
v_call: TRBV28
clone_size: -
cdr3_nt: TGTGCCAGCAGTCCGAGGCCCGTGGGACAGGGTTCTGGCTACACCTTC
cdr3_aa: CASSPRPVGQGSGYTF

j_call: TRBJ1-2
d_call: -
v_call: TRBV6-2/TRBV6-3
clone_size: -
cdr3_nt: TGTGCCAGCAGTTACGACTGGGCAGGGGCGAACTATGGCTACACCTTC
cdr3_aa: CASSYDWAGANYGYTF

j_call: TRBJ2-2
d_call: TRBD2
v_call: TRBV28
clone_size: -
cdr3_nt: TGTGCCAGCAGTTTGGGACTAGCGGGGACCGGGGAGCTGTTTTTT
cdr3_aa: CASSLGLAGTGELFF

j_call: TRBJ2-7
d_call: TRBD1
v_call: TRBV28
clone_size: -
cdr3_nt: TGTGCCAGCAGCTTTCACTGGGACAGGCATTCCTACGAGCAGTACTTC
cdr3_aa: CASSFHWDRHSYEQYF

j_call: TRBJ1-6
d_call: TRBD1
v_call: TRBV6-2/TRBV6-3
clone_size: -
cdr3_nt: TGTGCCAGCAGTCCATACGGACAGGGGGCGAGCTCACCCCTCCACTTT
cdr3_aa: CASSPYGQGASSPLHF

j_call: TRBJ1-2
d_call: -
v_call: TRBV6-5
clone_size: -
cdr3_nt: TGTGCCAGCAGTTACGTTCGGGGGTGGGACTATGGCTACACCTTC
cdr3_aa: CASSYVRGWDYGYTF

j_call: TRBJ1-1
d_call: -
v_call: TRBV11-2
clone_size: -
cdr3_nt: TGTGCCAGCAGCATAAGCCCCCAGGGGAACACTGAAGCTTTCTTT
cdr3_aa: CASSISPQGNTEAFF

j_call: TRBJ1-4
d_call: TRBD1
v_call: TRBV29-1
clone_size: -
cdr3_nt: TGCAGCTTACGGGCGGGACAGGGGAGGGAAAAACTGTTTTTT
cdr3_aa: CSLRAGQGREKLFF

j_call: TRBJ2-7
d_call: TRBD1
v_call: TRBV5-1
clone_size: -
cdr3_nt: TGCGCCAGCAGCTTGACACAGGGGGGATACGAGCAGTACTTC
cdr3_aa: CASSLTQGGYEQYF

j_call: TRBJ2-3
d_call: TRBD1
v_call: TRBV29-1
clone_size: once
cdr3_nt: TGCAGCGTTGGACAGGGGGTCGGCACAGATACGCAGTATTTT
cdr3_aa: CSVGQGVGTDTQYF

j_call: TRBJ1-6
d_call: TRBD1
v_call: TRBV11-2
clone_size: -
cdr3_nt: TGTGCCAGCAGCTTACGTCAGCTAGGGGGCAACTATAATTCACCCCTCCACTTT
cdr3_aa: CASSLRQLGGNYNSPLHF

j_call: TRBJ1-2
d_call: -
v_call: TRBV5-5
clone_size: few
cdr3_nt: TGTGCCAGCAGCTTGGATACAGGGATAGATGGCTACACCTTC
cdr3_aa: CASSLDTGIDGYTF

j_call: TRBJ1-5
d_call: TRBD1
v_call: TRBV20-1
clone_size: -
cdr3_nt: TGCAGTGCTAGTTCTTCAGGGGGCGCAGCCCAGCATTTT
cdr3_aa: CSASSSGGAAQHF

j_call: TRBJ2-7
d_call: -
v_call: TRBV21-1
clone_size: -
cdr3_nt: TGTGCCAGCAGCAATCGGCCCGGCAGAATCTCCTACGAGCAGTACTTC
cdr3_aa: CASSNRPGRISYEQYF